The 14 T cell receptor beta chains below were found in one sample sequenced in a study of T-cell reconstitution after alpha-beta-depleted transplantation in children. It was with unique molecular identifiers that the TCRbeta library was prepared. One entry per CDR3 protein, called by TCRdb with MiXCR from the PCR reads. The sample has some 400,000 distinct CDR3 sequences, around 21% seen once. Sequenced material: PBMCs from the stem cell graft donor, taken from the stem cell graft. Receptor source: a human donor who donated a stem cell graft to a child with acute myeloid leukemia.

This clonotype was counted a few times. This chain joins TRBV5-1 and TRBJ2-1; no firm D call. Germline CDR1 is SGHRS and CDR2 is YFSETQ. With 4 bases removed from V and 6 bases from J, the gap between germline ends came to 17 bases. This CDR3 region has 15 residues. CDR3 bases: TGCGCCAGCAGCGTAAGGCCTAGTTCCAGCAATGAGCAGTTCTTC. It translates to CASSVRPSSSNEQFF.

This clonotype has a handful of counts. The genes are TRBV7-2 and TRBJ2-3; D may match TRBD1 or TRBD2 (5 bases each). Germline lookup yields CDR1 SGHTA and CDR2 FQGNSA. The CDR3 consists of 15 residues. Deletions cut 2 bases from V and 4 bases from J, with 13 bases between. As DNA, the CDR3 is TGTGCCAGCAGCTTACTTGGCAGGGACGCAGATACGCAGTATTTT. Encoded protein: CASSLLGRDADTQYF.

The genes are TRBV25-1 and TRBJ2-5; 7 bases agree with TRBD1. There are 15 residues in the CDR3. CDR1 is MGHDK and CDR2 is SYGVNS in the germline V gene. J lost 1 base, V lost 6 bases, and 8 bases had no gene match. CDR3 sequence: CASSAYRGTQETQYF. The CDR3, as DNA: TGTGCCAGCAGCGCTTACAGGGGTACCCAAGAGACCCAGTACTTC.

The CDR3 is CASTQRVYNEQFF. CDR3 nucleotides: TGTGCCAGCACCCAGCGGGTCTACAATGAGCAGTTCTTC. The gene calls are TRBV6-7 and TRBJ2-1, with D tentatively TRBD2 (6 bases). TRBV6-7 is treated as an ORF (open reading frame) with a function not yet certain. The CDR3 sequence is 13 residues long. The V end was cut by 7 bases, the J end by 3 bases, with 10 bases between.

V gene TRBV20-1 combines with J gene TRBJ2-1; 10 bases fit TRBD2. The CDR3 sequence is 16 residues long. With V trimmed by 0 bases and J by 4 bases, 6 bases remained unmatched. Germline V gene data show CDR1 as DFQATT and CDR2 as SNEGSKA (reference sequence). The CDR3 sequence is CSARDVLAGVYNEQFF. In DNA, the CDR3 is TGCAGTGCTAGAGACGTTCTAGCGGGAGTGTACAATGAGCAGTTCTTC.

The V and J genes are TRBV7-8 and TRBJ1-4, with no clear D. The V gene's germline CDR1 is SGHVS and CDR2 FQNEAQ. The CDR3 runs 14 residues. V was shortened by 6 bases and J by 7 bases, with 15 bases between the two germline ends. The DNA of the CDR3 is TGTGCCAGCAGTCAATCCCACCGGTTTGAAAAACTGTTTTTT. Translated, it gives CASSQSHRFEKLFF.

This clonotype appeared a few times. The chain employs TRBV24-1 and TRBJ2-1, with D possibly matching TRBD2 (5 bases). The germline CDR1 and CDR2 sequences are KGHDR and SFDVKD. The CDR3 has 13 residues. Between the trimmed V and J ends, which lost 6 bases and 3 bases, there was a span of 8 bases. CDR3 DNA: TGTGCCACCAGTAGCGGATACTACAATGAGCAGTTCTTC. Its translation is CATSSGYYNEQFF.

This clonotype was seen at least ten times. This chain connects TRBV24-1 to TRBJ2-3; a weak D match, TRBD2 (6 bases). Germline CDR1 and CDR2: KGHDR and SFDVKD. This CDR3 region has 15 residues. Trimming removed 0 bases from V and 1 base from J, with 7 bases in between. As DNA, the CDR3 is TGTGCCACCAGTGATTTGGTAGCGGGCACAGATACGCAGTATTTT. Translating gives CATSDLVAGTDTQYF.

V usage is TRBV15 and J usage is TRBJ1-4; 7 bases fit TRBD1. Germline CDR1 LNHNV, CDR2 YYDKDF (reference sequence). V dropped 2 bases and J dropped 5; count of bases not matched to a gene: 5. This CDR3 has 15 residues. The CDR3 DNA sequence: TGTGCCACCAGCAGACAGCAGGGGGAGAATGAAAAACTGTTTTTT. This codes for CATSRQQGENEKLFF.

The rearrangement uses TRBV4-2 and TRBJ1-2, with 10 positions matching TRBD1. J was trimmed by 7 bases and V by 3 bases; bases with no gene match: 8. The CDR3 has 15 residues. Germline V gene data show CDR1 as LGHNA and CDR2 as YNFKEQ. The CDR3 protein is CASSQDTGQGLGYTF. The CDR3 DNA reads as TGTGCCAGCAGCCAGGACACGGGACAGGGGCTTGGCTACACCTTC.

This clonotype was counted ten times or more. This CDR3 is CSARIGGINEQFF. CDR3 DNA sequence: TGCAGTGCTAGAATAGGGGGAATCAATGAGCAGTTCTTC. This chain links TRBV20-1 with TRBJ2-1; perhaps TRBD1 as D (6 bases). The CDR3 length is 13 residues. The V gene lost 2 bases and the J gene lost 6 bases, with 11 bases spanning the gap. Germline lookup yields CDR1 DFQATT and CDR2 SNEGSKA (reference sequence).

In nucleotides, the CDR3 is TGCGCCAGCAGCCAAGATCGGTTTGTAGGGAATGAGCAGTTCTTC. Translation: CASSQDRFVGNEQFF. This chain uses TRBV4-3 with TRBJ2-1, with D hard to call. V was pared by 0 bases and J by 7 bases, with 13 bases between. Germline V gives CDR1 LGHNA, CDR2 YSLEER. This CDR3 has 15 amino acids.

The J gene is TRBJ2-7, the V gene TRBV20-1, with TRBD2 identical over 9 bases. V shed 3 bases and J 2 bases; nucleotides not matched to a gene: 5. CDR3 length: 14 amino acids. The germline V gene has CDR1 DFQATT and CDR2 SNEGSKA (reference sequence). The CDR3 sequence: CSASGAGGAYEQYF. CDR3 nucleotides: TGCAGTGCTAGTGGAGCGGGAGGTGCCTACGAGCAGTACTTC.

This clonotype showed up just a few times. The rearrangement uses TRBV12-3 or TRBV12-4 and TRBJ2-5; no clear D gene. The CDR3 has 13 residues. V was trimmed by 3 bases and J by 2 bases, leaving 7 bases between them. The CDR3 DNA follows: TGTGCCAGCAGTTTCTTCGAGCAAGAGACCCAGTACTTC. Translated: CASSFFEQETQYF.